This TCR beta chain was recovered during a study of blood T cell repertoires in COVID-19. Study background: The United States, Italy and Spain were the sources of the acute and convalescent COVID-19 samples. PBMCs, B-cell-depleted T cells, or T cells were the source of the cDNA or gDNA that made up the material.

Source study methods: Nucleated cell counts were estimated from reference gene primer amplification. The assay was immunoSEQ multiplex PCR, and TCRdb's table has in-frame clones only and misses some. V and J calls and clone size follow that table, whereas D and trimming were derived from the DNA. The table lists around 250,000 clones, approximately 88% of them singletons. This CDR3 is built from 14 residues. V lost 9 bases, J lost 6 bases, and 17 bases lay in between. Germline V lookup: CDR1 MDHEN, CDR2 SYDVKM. The TCR was taken from a woman aged 40 to 50 who had recovered from COVID-19. The sequenced material came from peripheral blood. The chain employs TRBV28 and TRBJ2-2, with D possibly being TRBD1 (5 bases). CDR3: CASTPTEFAGELFF. The CDR3 coding sequence is TGTGCCAGTACCCCGACAGAATTCGCCGGGGAGCTGTTTTTT.